The 28 T cell receptor beta chains below come from one sample, sequenced in a study of shared clonotypes between healthy human individuals. The protocol was immunoSEQ multiplex PCR, while the TCRdb copy is restricted to in-frame clones and leaves out a portion. The sample has 780,000 or so clones; 72% are singletons. The sample comprised memory CD4+ T cells sorted from blood. Subset here: CD45RA-negative fraction. All receptors come from a woman aged 25 to 45 in good health.

In this sample, this clone turned up a few times. The rearrangement joins TRBV19 to TRBJ2-3; D gene unclear. Germline V CDR1 and CDR2: LNHDA, SQIVND (reference sequence). This CDR3 region has 11 residues. Deletions cut 10 bases from V and 7 bases from J, with 12 bases between. The CDR3 loop is CATRFENTQYF. Here the CDR3 DNA reads TGTGCCACCCGGTTCGAGAATACGCAGTATTTT. The full variable domain, its missing parts supplied by reference TRBV19 and TRBJ2-3, is DGGITQSPKYLFRKEGQNVTLSCEQNLNHDAMYWYRQDPGQGLRLIYYSQIVNDFQKGDIAEGYSVSREKKESFPLTVTSAQKNPTAFYLCATRFENTQYFGPGTRLTVL.

At least ten counts were recorded for this clone. Other DNA sequences in this specimen translate into the identical CDR3. The chain couples TRBV28 to TRBJ2-7; 7 bases match TRBD1. The CDR3 has 14 residues. In germline, CDR1 is MDHEN, CDR2 SYDVKM. The V and J ends lost 5 bases and 2 bases, in that order; junction bases with no gene match: 6. The CDR3 sequence is CASSETGTTYEQYF. The DNA of the CDR3 is TGTGCCAGCAGTGAGACAGGGACCACCTACGAGCAGTACTTC.

The chain carries TRBV4-1 and TRBJ2-2; 9 bases are a match to TRBD2. Germline V gives CDR1 MGHRA, CDR2 YSYEKL. This CDR3 is 14 amino acids long. With 1 base clipped from V and 6 bases from J, the junction kept 0 bases outside the gene matches. The CDR3 here is CASSQVAGAGELFF. CDR3 DNA: TGCGCCAGCAGCCAAGTAGCGGGAGCCGGGGAGCTGTTTTTT.

The CDR3 region has the DNA TGTGCCTGGAGCCTCGGGACTAGCGGTTTAGGGAATGAGCAGTTCTTC. Translating gives CAWSLGTSGLGNEQFF. The chain links TRBV30 to TRBJ2-1; 11 bases align to TRBD2. Germline CDR1 reads GTSNPN; CDR2 reads SVGIG (reference sequence). V dropped 3 bases and J dropped 7; count of bases not matched to a gene: 11. The CDR3 consists of 16 residues.

This clone was recorded once. The V call is TRBV4-2, the J call TRBJ2-2, with D perhaps TRBD2 (5 bases). There are 15 residues in the CDR3. Germline assignment: CDR1 LGHNA and CDR2 YNFKEQ. Between the trimmed V and J ends, which lost 0 bases and 4 bases, there was a span of 9 bases. CDR3 in DNA: TGTGCCAGCAGCCAAGATCGTGGGAGCACCGGGGAGCTGTTTTTT. Amino acids: CASSQDRGSTGELFF.

The chain has TRBV5-4 and TRBJ2-1; D assignment may be TRBD1 or TRBD2 (7 bases each). Germline assignment: CDR1 SGHNT and CDR2 YYREEE (reference sequence). The CDR3 has 14 amino acids. V was clipped by 5 bases and J by 7 bases, with 16 bases between them. This chain's CDR3 is CASRARQGGNEQFF. DNA for the CDR3: TGTGCCAGCAGGGCCAGACAGGGAGGGAATGAGCAGTTCTTC.

This sequence joins TRBV10-1 and TRBJ1-1; TRBD1 might be the D (6 bases). With 6 bases removed from V and 5 bases from J, the gap between germline ends came to 10 bases. The CDR3 has 12 residues. The germline V gene encodes CDR1 WNHNN and CDR2 SYGVQD (reference sequence). The CDR3 nucleotides are TGCGCCAGCAGCCGTACAGGGACTGAAGCTTTCTTT. Its protein is CASSRTGTEAFF.

V gene TRBV5-6 combines with J gene TRBJ2-3; no firm D call. The germline gives CDR1 SGHDT, CDR2 YYEEEE. The V end lost 1 base, the J end lost 2 bases, and 11 bases lay between the germline ends. The CDR3 is 15 residues long. Here the CDR3 DNA reads TGTGCCAGCAGCTTGCAAGGCCTTGTCACAGATACGCAGTATTTT. Protein product: CASSLQGLVTDTQYF.

V is TRBV29-1 and J is TRBJ1-3, with a tentative D call TRBD1 (6 bases). Deletions cut 3 bases from V and 0 bases from J, with 12 bases between. Germline values: CDR1 SQVTM, CDR2 ANQGSEA. CDR3 length: 15 amino acids. This CDR3 reads CSVEVDRSSGNTIYF. CDR3 coding DNA: TGCAGCGTTGAGGTAGACAGGAGCTCTGGAAACACCATATATTTT.

The chain links TRBV15 to TRBJ1-2; the match to TRBD1 covers 8 bases. Trimming cost V 2 bases and J 8 bases; bases outside gene matches: 7. The CDR3 is made up of 14 amino acids. The germline V gene encodes CDR1 LNHNV and CDR2 YYDKDF (reference sequence). CDR3 sequence reads: CATSRPDRAFGYTF. CDR3 nucleotides: TGTGCCACCAGCAGACCGGACAGGGCCTTCGGCTACACCTTC.

J is TRBJ2-3 and V is TRBV27, with 15 positions matching TRBD2. Germline-derived CDR1 and CDR2 are MNHEY and SMNVEV (reference sequence). Trimming cost V 5 bases and J 7 bases; bases outside gene matches: 7. The CDR3 runs 16 residues. The CDR3 nucleotides read TGTGCCAGCAGTCCCGGACTAGCGGGAGGGCTATATACGCAGTATTTT. Its translation: CASSPGLAGGLYTQYF.

The chain links TRBV15 to TRBJ1-3, with a tentative D call TRBD1 (5 bases). The V end was cut by 0 bases, the J end by 0 bases, with 18 bases between. Germline V lookup: CDR1 LNHNV, CDR2 YYDKDF (reference sequence). The length of the CDR3 is 19 residues. The CDR3 coding sequence is TGTGCCACCAGCAGAGAATGGGGCCCCGGTAGGCTCTCTGGAAACACCATATATTTT. Translation: CATSREWGPGRLSGNTIYF.

The gene calls are TRBV7-9 and TRBJ2-1; D call uncertain. This CDR3 is 14 amino acids long. V shed 5 bases and J shed 5 bases, with 13 bases lying between them. The germline V gene encodes CDR1 SEHNR and CDR2 FQNEAQ (reference sequence). The CDR3 nucleotides read TGTGCCAGCAGCCCCCAAGAGGAGAACAATGAGCAGTTCTTC. Its translation is CASSPQEENNEQFF.

The chain recombines TRBV9 with TRBJ2-1; 11 bases map to TRBD1. This CDR3 contains 17 residues. The junction had 12 bases not matched to a gene; V was cut back by 3 bases and J by 7 bases. Germline V lookup: CDR1 SGDLS, CDR2 YYNGEE. Here the CDR3 reads CASSASTLDRGLNEQFF. The CDR3 DNA is TGTGCCAGCAGCGCCTCAACCTTGGACAGGGGGCTAAATGAGCAGTTCTTC.

The V and J genes are TRBV7-9 and TRBJ1-2, with a tentative D call TRBD1 (6 bases). The germline V gene has CDR1 SEHNR and CDR2 FQNEAQ (reference sequence). The CDR3 consists of 14 residues. V shed 5 bases and J shed 8 bases, with 18 bases lying between them. The CDR3 is CASSTTVQGYGYTF. The CDR3, as DNA: TGTGCCAGCAGCACGACAGTTCAGGGGTACGGCTACACCTTC.

This clone turned up a few times. The chain uses TRBV28 and TRBJ1-2, with a possible D match to TRBD1 (6 bases). Trimming cost V 7 bases and J 7 bases, with 16 bases left between them. The germline gives CDR1 MDHEN, CDR2 SYDVKM. This CDR3 is 13 amino acids long. The CDR3 region has the DNA TGTGCCAGCACTGCACAGGGAGTCCGTGGCTACACCTTC. It is translated as CASTAQGVRGYTF.

This rearrangement joins TRBV6-5 to TRBJ1-5, with 8 bases fitting TRBD1. The germline V gene encodes CDR1 MNHEY and CDR2 SVGAGI. V shed 6 bases, J shed 7 bases, and the junction held 11 bases outside the gene matches. This CDR3 has 15 amino acids. CDR3 in DNA: TGTGCCAGCAGCCCCTGGCAGGGGGCTACCCAGCCCCAGCATTTT. Its protein product is CASSPWQGATQPQHF.

V and J are TRBV10-3 and TRBJ2-1; tentatively, D is TRBD2 (7 bases). There are 15 residues in the CDR3. Germline V gene data show CDR1 as ENHRY and CDR2 as SYGVKD. With 6 bases removed from V and 9 bases from J, the gap between germline ends came to 21 bases. The CDR3, as DNA: TGTGCCATCAGCCTTTCGGGGGCCGGGGGGCGTGAGCAGTTCTTC. It encodes CAISLSGAGGREQFF.

The J gene is TRBJ1-1, the V gene TRBV29-1, with D unclear. Germline V lookup: CDR1 SQVTM, CDR2 ANQGSEA. V dropped 2 bases and J dropped 2 bases, with 12 bases sitting between them. The length of the CDR3 is 14 residues. The CDR3 is CSVEPKSGNTEAFF. The CDR3 DNA is TGCAGCGTTGAACCGAAGAGCGGAAACACTGAAGCTTTCTTT.

This clone appeared once. The chain recombines TRBV19 with TRBJ2-2; 10 nucleotides align to TRBD2. The CDR3 covers 16 residues. V gave up 3 bases and J gave up 5 bases; unmatched junction bases: 6. Germline CDR1 reads LNHDA; CDR2 reads SQIVND (reference sequence). The CDR3 region has the DNA TGTGCCAGTAGTATGGGGCTAGCGGGAGCTACCGGGGAGCTGTTTTTT. It is translated as CASSMGLAGATGELFF.

The chain couples TRBV11-3 to TRBJ2-1, with 8 bases matching TRBD1. The V gene end was trimmed by 4 bases and the J gene end by 6 bases; junction bases not matched to a gene: 8. CDR3 length: 15 amino acids. Germline CDR1 is SGHNT and CDR2 is YENEEA. As DNA, the CDR3 is TGTGCCAGCAGCTCAGGGGGCACAGCTACCAATGAGCAGTTCTTC. It encodes CASSSGGTATNEQFF. The whole variable domain, filled in from reference TRBV11-3 and TRBJ2-1, reads EAGVVQSPRYKIIEKKQPVAFWCNPISGHNTLYWYLQNLGQGPELLIRYENEEAVDDSQLPKDRFSAERLKGVDSTLKIQPAELGDSAVYLCASSSGGTATNEQFFGPGTRLTVL.

V and J are TRBV2 and TRBJ2-7; D remains unclear. Trimming shortened V by 5 bases and J by 2 bases, and 4 bases separated the two germline ends. This CDR3 contains 11 residues. Germline CDR1 reads SNHLY; CDR2 reads FYNNEI. CDR3 loop: CASSLPYEQYF. In DNA, the CDR3 is TGTGCCAGCAGTCTACCCTACGAGCAGTACTTC.

The J gene is TRBJ1-1, the V gene TRBV5-1; D ambiguous. CDR1 is SGHRS, CDR2 YFSETQ, per germline. The CDR3 spans 13 residues. Trimming left V 2 bases short and J 4 bases short, with 9 bases between. The CDR3 DNA follows: TGCGCCAGCAGCTTCTTTCCGGGCACTGAAGCTTTCTTT. It yields the protein CASSFFPGTEAFF.

The V and J genes are TRBV2 and TRBJ2-5; either TRBD1 or TRBD2 may fit D (5 bases each). Germline V gene sequence: CDR1 SNHLY, CDR2 FYNNEI. V lost 11 bases and J 5 bases, leaving 15 bases between the germline ends. This CDR3 has 12 residues. This CDR3 is CAGSGPGETQYF. CDR3 nucleotide sequence: TGTGCCGGATCAGGGCCGGGGGAGACCCAGTACTTC.

This chain connects TRBV19 to TRBJ1-5; D unclear. CDR3 length: 11 amino acids. Germline assignment: CDR1 LNHDA and CDR2 SQIVND (reference sequence). CDR3 sequence (DNA): TGTCGGAATTACGGCAATCAGCCCCAGCATTTT. Translated, it gives CRNYGNQPQHF.

The CDR3, as DNA: TGTGCCAGCAGTGAACTAGCGGGAGGGGTCTACGAGCAGTACTTC. Translating it yields CASSELAGGVYEQYF. The chain uses TRBV6-1 and TRBJ2-7, with 12 bases matching TRBD2. Germline loops: CDR1 MNHNS, CDR2 SASEGT. J gave up 3 bases and V 2 bases, and 2 bases lay outside the gene matches. The CDR3 has 15 residues.

To note about this clone: Different DNA sequences within this sample yield the same CDR3. The V call is TRBV7-9, the J call TRBJ1-5; D is unresolved. CDR3 size: 12 residues. Trimming took off 1 base at V and 7 bases at J, with 5 bases between the two ends. Germline loops: CDR1 SEHNR, CDR2 FQNEAQ (reference sequence). The CDR3 DNA follows: TGTGCCAGCAGCTTAGTGGGGCAGCCCCAGCATTTT. This codes for CASSLVGQPQHF.

Turning to this clone: Distinct nucleotide sequences in the sample also encode this CDR3. The chain carries TRBV23-1 and TRBJ2-2; the D is unclear. TRBV23-1 is treated as an ORF (open reading frame) with a function not yet certain. Trimming removed 0 bases from V and 0 bases from J, with 5 bases in between. The CDR3 runs to 15 residues. CDR3: CASSQSRPNTGELFF. The CDR3 DNA reads TGCGCCAGCAGTCAATCCAGACCGAACACCGGGGAGCTGTTTTTT.